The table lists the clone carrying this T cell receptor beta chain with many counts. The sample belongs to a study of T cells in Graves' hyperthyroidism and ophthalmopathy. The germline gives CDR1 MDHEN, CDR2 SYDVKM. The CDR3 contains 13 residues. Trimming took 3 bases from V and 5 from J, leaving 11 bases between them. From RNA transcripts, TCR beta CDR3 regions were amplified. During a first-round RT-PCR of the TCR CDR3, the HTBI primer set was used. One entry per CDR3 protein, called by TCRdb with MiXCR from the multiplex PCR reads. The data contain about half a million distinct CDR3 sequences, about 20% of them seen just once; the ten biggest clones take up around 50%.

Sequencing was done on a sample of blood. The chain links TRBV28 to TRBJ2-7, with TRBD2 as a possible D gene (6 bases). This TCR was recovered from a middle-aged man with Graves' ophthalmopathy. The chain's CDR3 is CASSFVGGHEQYF. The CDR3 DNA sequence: TGTGCCAGCAGTTTTGTGGGGGGTCACGAGCAGTACTTC.